Reported below is one TCR beta chain. This sample is part of a study of blood T cell repertoires in COVID-19. Across the whole study: The study drew acute and convalescent COVID-19 samples from the United States, Italy and Spain. Nucleic acid was either cDNA or gDNA, and it came from T cells, B-cell-depleted T cells, or PBMCs.

The V gene end was trimmed by 5 bases and the J gene end by 2 bases; junction bases not matched to a gene: 3. Germline loops: CDR1 MDHEN, CDR2 SYDVKM. CDR3 length: 15 residues. Methods used by the authors: Researchers report that nucleated cell counts were estimated from reference gene primer amplification. Here immunoSEQ multiplex PCR was the method, and the copy in TCRdb shows in-frame clones only, minus some. V and J calls and clone size are as listed in that table; D and trimming were resolved from the DNA. The profile shows 84,000 or so clones, around 85% of them singletons. V usage is TRBV28 and J usage is TRBJ2-7, with 13 nucleotides matching TRBD2. Sequenced: peripheral blood. The receptor was derived from a woman in her sixties or seventies with active or convalescent COVID-19. This CDR3 reads CASSLTSGGTYEQYF. In DNA form, the CDR3 reads TGTGCCAGCAGTCTGACTAGCGGGGGGACCTACGAGCAGTACTTC.